Described below is a single TCR beta chain sequence and its context. This receptor's antigen is unknown. Base qualities are not at hand, and no much larger clone is one base apart. The entry originates in a study of T cell responses to AZD1222 COVID-19 vaccine (TCRdb year 2021). General notes on the study: Because spike-specific TCR depth and breadth did not differ between the two schedules, AZD1222 recipients who got a second dose at roughly 4 weeks were pooled with those who got a second dose at roughly 12 weeks. A total of approximately 240 trial participants underwent TCR sequencing, of whom around 210 had received two doses of AZD1222 and about 25 had received two doses of the MenACWY control vaccine. Trial participants were enrolled into age subgroups of 18-55, 56-69 and 70-plus years, which contained approximately 150, 28 and 58 TCR-sequenced participants, respectively. Findings and caveats that apply to the study as a whole: Reportedly, almost half of the unique spike-specific TCRs recognized epitopes lying outside the regions that are mutated in the B.1.351 and B.1.1.7 variants. Vaccine-associated CD4 TCRs spanned the whole spike protein, with dominant responses in regions 160-218 and 743-854. Conclusions about previously exposed vaccinees were limited because only a handful of AZD1222 recipients were SARS-CoV-2 seropositive at baseline. Because no day 14 peak-response samples were available, the repertoires could be characterized only after the peak T cell response. A significant rise in spike-specific TCR breadth and depth was observed after two AZD1222 doses relative to day 0 and relative to MenACWY recipients. In the small 56-69-year group, the increase in depth fell short of significance, most likely because of low power. Participants were mostly white British and included more females than males, and it was suggested by the authors that clonal diversity may have been underestimated.

The CDR3 regions of human TCRbeta chains were analyzed by immunosequencing. Regarding the original processing steps: Repertoire TCRs were matched against a reference library of SARS-CoV-2-specific TCRs generated with the MIRA antigen-specificity platform. Breadth was defined as the fraction of unique TCRs that were SARS-CoV-2-associated. Depth was defined as the fraction of total T cells that were SARS-CoV-2-associated. Each spike-specific TCR was assigned to its reactive spike region and to a CD4 or CD8 class using the MIRA data. Log10-transformed breadth and depth values were compared by one-way ANOVA with Sidak's multiple comparisons tests. The source is immuneACCESS, and TCRdb retained only in-frame sequences with V and J called. Part of the clones is not carried over; for the studies checked, unresolved V genes explain less than half of this, and the remainder is unexplained. For V, J and clone size, that table is used; D and trimming come from the DNA. The sample records some 130,000 clones, approximately 83% of which are singletons. Clones ranked in the top ten supply approximately 1.6% of the sample.

The time point label corresponds to: baseline before first vaccination. The vaccinee samples were drawn from two UK trials, COV001 and COV002, one of which was a single-blind randomized controlled phase 2/3 trial testing AZD1222 (ChAdOx1 nCoV-19) in healthy adults. For TCRbeta chain sequencing, PBMC samples were collected from trial participants at day 0 and at day 28 after the second dose. The material sequenced was peripheral blood, taken on day 0 of AZD1222 vaccination. This clonotype was obtained from an adult in good health.

The CDR3 amino acid sequence is: CASSQGPGIDQPQHF. In nucleotides, the sequence is TGCGCCAGCAGCCAAGGACCAGGTATAGATCAGCCCCAGCATTTT. Recombination connected TRBV4-1 to TRBJ1-5; the D gene cannot be resolved reliably. The CDR3, from cysteine to phenylalanine, totals 15 residues. Only the CDR3 DNA stays, 45 bases, in frame from base 1. Cut back by 1 base and 5 bases, the V and J ends lie 12 bases apart. The germline V gene sets CDR1 to MGHRA and CDR2 to YSYEKL.